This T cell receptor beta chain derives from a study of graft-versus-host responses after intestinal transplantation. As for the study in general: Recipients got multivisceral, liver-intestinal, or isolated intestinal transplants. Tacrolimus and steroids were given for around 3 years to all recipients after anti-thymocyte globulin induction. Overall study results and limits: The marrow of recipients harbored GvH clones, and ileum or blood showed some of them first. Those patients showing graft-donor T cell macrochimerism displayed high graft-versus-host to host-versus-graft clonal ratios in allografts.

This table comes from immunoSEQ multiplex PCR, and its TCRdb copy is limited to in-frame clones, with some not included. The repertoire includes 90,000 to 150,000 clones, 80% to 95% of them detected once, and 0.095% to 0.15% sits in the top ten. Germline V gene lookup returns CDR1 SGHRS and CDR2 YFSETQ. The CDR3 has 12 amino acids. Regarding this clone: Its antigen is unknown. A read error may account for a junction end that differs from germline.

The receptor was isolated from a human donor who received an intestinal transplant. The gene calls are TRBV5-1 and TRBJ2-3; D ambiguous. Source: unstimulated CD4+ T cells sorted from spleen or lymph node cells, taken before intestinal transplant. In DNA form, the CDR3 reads TGCGCCAGCAGTTATGGTGGCGGTCTACTCTTTTTT. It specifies CASSYGGGLLFF.